This T cell receptor beta chain originates from a study of a mutant IDH1 vaccine in newly diagnosed glioma. Study-level background: Held at week 35, visit V12 was the safety follow-up, and visit V13 followed at week 47.

Time point meaning: week 35, safety follow-up. In every dose of vaccine, 300 ug of mutant IDH1 20-mer peptide was given alongside topical imiquimod. V lost 3 bases and J lost 0; bases outside the gene matches: 18. The CDR3 has 20 amino acids. Profiled with immunoSEQ multiplex PCR; TCRdb holds only in-frame clones, not every one. The top ten clones hold less than 2.5% of a sample with 43,000 or so clones, approximately 92% of them seen once. Only one count was recorded for this clone. The target antigen is unknown. The chain is built from TRBV5-3 and TRBJ1-5; 7 bases agree with TRBD1. TRBV5-3 belongs to the ORF category, with a function that is uncertain. This specimen was PBMCs, taken from a glioma patient whose treatment included an IDH1 peptide vaccine. This TCR came from a man aged 50 or older with glioma. The CDR3 DNA sequence: TGTGCCAGAAGCTCTACAGCGCTTGACAGGGAGGATGATAGCAATCAGCCCCAGCATTTT. It is translated as CARSSTALDREDDSNQPQHF.